This TCR beta chain was profiled in a study of T-cell reconstitution after alpha-beta-depleted transplantation in children (dated by TCRdb to the mid-2010s). Looking at the study overall: The study quantitatively tracked T-cell immune reconstitution after TCRalphabeta/CD19-depleted allogeneic hematopoietic cell transplantation in children using TCR repertoire profiling.

The germline V gene (reference sequence) supplies CDR1 DFQATT and CDR2 SNEGSKA. The CDR3 covers 14 residues, taking in both the cysteine and the phenylalanine. The retained sequence is limited to the CDR3, 42 bases, with the frame set at the first base. Trimming costs V 5 bases and J 1 base, and their ends lie 12 bases apart. This clonotype was seen a handful of times. What antigen it recognizes has not been identified. Within one base of it there is no much larger clone, and no base qualities were kept. Library construction relied on PCR. Instrument on record: Illumina HiSeq 2500. TCR libraries were prepared with molecular barcoding, using unique molecular identifiers to normalize TCRbeta repertoire quantification. TCRdb reanalyzed the raw reads on its own, using fastp at Q25 for trimming and MiXCR for clone calling, and kept in-frame beta chains. Rows are unified per CDR3 protein, each entry keeping the most common DNA and genes. The sample table lists about 500,000 distinct CDR3 sequences, approximately 32% of them with a count of one. Jointly, the top ten make up about 2.3% of the sample.

The chain is encoded by TRBV20-1 joined to TRBJ2-4; 5 matching bases give a weak D call of TRBD2. The receptor was derived from a human donor who donated a stem cell graft to a child with aplastic anemia. Specimen: PBMCs from the stem cell graft donor, collected from the stem cell graft. The nucleotide sequence reads as follows: TGCAGTGCTCCGGAGTCGGGGGCCAAAAACATTCAGTACTTC. Its product reads: CSAPESGAKNIQYF.